The source of this T cell receptor (beta chain) is a study of T cells in Graves' hyperthyroidism and ophthalmopathy. It was RNA transcripts that yielded the amplified TCR beta CDR3 regions. HTBI primers were the set used in a first-round RT-PCR of the TCR CDR3. TCRdb re-called the multiplex PCR reads with MiXCR, one entry per CDR3 protein. In the table there are fewer than 700,000 distinct CDR3 sequences, about 15% of which are singletons. This clonotype was seen repeatedly, ten times or more. The germline gives CDR1 LNHDA, CDR2 SQIVND (reference sequence). V was clipped by 3 bases and J by 7 bases; unmatched bases: 8. The CDR3 spans 15 residues.

The receptor was isolated from a woman younger than 35 with Graves' ophthalmopathy. The sequencing input was blood. V gene TRBV19 combines with J gene TRBJ1-5; 8 nucleotides line up with TRBD1. CDR3 loop: CASSMAQGAGQPQHF. The CDR3 bases are TGTGCCAGTAGTATGGCGCAGGGGGCAGGGCAGCCCCAGCATTTT.